This TCR beta chain appears in the sequencing data of a study of T cell responses to AZD1222 COVID-19 vaccine. Repertoires were generated with immunoSEQ multiplex PCR, while TCRdb's copy carries only in-frame clones and drops some. The sample yields 95,000 to 100,000 clones, more than 75% seen once. The CDR3 runs to 15 residues. Trimming left V 3 bases short and J 3 bases short, with 12 bases between. Germline V gene sequence: CDR1 SGHAT, CDR2 FQDESV (reference sequence). The V call is TRBV11-1, the J call TRBJ2-1; TRBD2 might be the D (5 bases). The sample consisted of peripheral blood, taken 28 days after the second AZD1222 dose. This clonotype was obtained from an adult who received the AZD1222 COVID-19 vaccine. CDR3 coding DNA: TGTGCCAGCAGCTTCTCGTTGGACTTCTACAATGAGCAGTTCTTC. Residues: CASSFSLDFYNEQFF.